This T cell receptor beta chain was identified in a study of blood T cell repertoires in COVID-19. Here immunoSEQ multiplex PCR was the method, and the copy in TCRdb shows in-frame clones only, minus some. The sample lists approximately 500,000 clones, 80% to 90% seen once, with 3% to 3.5% in the top ten. As for this clone: The same CDR3 also results from other DNA sequences found in this sample.

The CDR3 is made up of 11 amino acids. The germline V gene encodes CDR1 DFQATT and CDR2 SNEGSKA (reference sequence). Trimming shortened V by 6 bases and J by 5 bases, and 10 bases separated the two germline ends. The chain joins TRBV20-1 to TRBJ2-5; no clear D gene. The clonotype comes from a human donor in a cohort sampled during active COVID-19. The sequencing input was peripheral blood. The CDR3 is CSASSEETQYF. The CDR3, as DNA: TGCAGTGCCAGTTCGGAGGAGACCCAGTACTTC.